This is a list of T cell receptor beta chains from one sample in a study of blood T cell repertoires in COVID-19. The method was immunoSEQ multiplex PCR; TCRdb's version includes in-frame clones alone and lacks a portion of them. The sample holds around 300,000 clones, 85% to 90% seen once. Specimen: PBMCs or T cells enriched from blood (not recorded which). The receptors were gathered from a woman aged 55-70 years in a cohort exposed to, infected with or recovered from COVID-19 (not recorded which). CDR3s include the opening cysteine and the closing phenylalanine or tryptophan.

v_gene | CDR3aa
TRBV9 | CASSSYSGGQETQYF
TRBV12-3/TRBV12-4 | CASRDRGKETQYF
TRBV18 | CASSPVPGGELFF
TRBV30 | CAWSGLQGLFATNEKLFF
TRBV6-1 | CASSDTYRQGEYNEQFF
TRBV7-9 | CASSPRSRDYLTGDTQYF
TRBV5-1 | CASKTSESSYEQYF
TRBV5-1 | CASSPGVYEQYF
TRBV9 | CASSRNRGGGEKLFF
TRBV19 | CASSASDSPRYEQYF
TRBV7-9 | CASSLEYGYTF
TRBV19 | CASSISPGGHEQYF
TRBV6-1 | CASSELRTGGSDTQYF
TRBV20-1 | CSASNTEYSPLHF
TRBV19 | CASRTGTSGKPYEQYF
TRBV6-5 | CASSRRQGLGNEQYF
TRBV28 | CASSLDRGSLIVNEQFF
TRBV7-9 | CASSSYTLTGDTGELFF
TRBV6-1 | CASSEAGVYGEAFF
TRBV18 | CASSPNTGDNEKLFF
TRBV28 | CASSFSSLSSGSTDTQYF
TRBV27 | CASSRPGTGGLNTEAFF
TRBV18 | CASSPPGGDDTQYF